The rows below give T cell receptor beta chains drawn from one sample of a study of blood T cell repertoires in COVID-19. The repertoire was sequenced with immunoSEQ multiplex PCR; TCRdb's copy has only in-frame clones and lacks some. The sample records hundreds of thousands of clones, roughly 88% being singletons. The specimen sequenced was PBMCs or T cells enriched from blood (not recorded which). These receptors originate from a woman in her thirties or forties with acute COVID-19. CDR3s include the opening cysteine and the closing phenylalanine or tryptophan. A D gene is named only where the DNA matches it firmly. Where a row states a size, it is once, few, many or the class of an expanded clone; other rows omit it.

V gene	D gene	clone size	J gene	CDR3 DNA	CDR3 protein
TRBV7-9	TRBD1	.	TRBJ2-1	TGTGCCAGCAGCTCCCCGAACAGGGGGCAGGATGAGCAGTTCTTC	CASSSPNRGQDEQFF
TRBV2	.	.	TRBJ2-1	TGTGCCAGCAGTGGTAGGAGCGCCAATGAGCAGTTCTTC	CASSGRSANEQFF
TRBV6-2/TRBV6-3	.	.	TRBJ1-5	TGTGCCAGCAGTTACCGGGGGTCGGATAGCAATCAGCCCCAGCATTTT	CASSYRGSDSNQPQHF
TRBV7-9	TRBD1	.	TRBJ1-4	TGTGCCAGCAGCGGGACAGGGGGACAGGAAAAACTGTTTTTT	CASSGTGGQEKLFF
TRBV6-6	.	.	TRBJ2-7	TGTGCCAGCAAACTAGCTGAATCCTACGAGCAGTACTTC	CASKLAESYEQYF
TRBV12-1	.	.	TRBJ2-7	TGTGCCAGCAGCTTACACGTAGTAAAACCGGAGCACTACGAGCAGTACTTC	CASSLHVVKPEHYEQYF
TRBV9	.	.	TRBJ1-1	TGTGCCAGCAGCGTAGAGCAGGACTTGAACACTGAAGCTTTCTTT	CASSVEQDLNTEAFF
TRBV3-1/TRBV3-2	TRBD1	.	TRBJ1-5	TGTGCCAGCATCCTGGGGACAGGGAGCAATCAGCCCCAGCATTTT	CASILGTGSNQPQHF
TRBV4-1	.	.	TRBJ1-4	TGCGCCAGCAGGCGTATAACAGGGATGGGTAATGAAAAACTGTTTTTT	CASRRITGMGNEKLFF
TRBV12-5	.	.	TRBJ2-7	TGTGCTAGTGGTTTGGTACCCGGTTCCGAGCAGTACTTC	CASGLVPGSEQYF
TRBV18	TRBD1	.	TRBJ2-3	TGTGCCAGCTCACCAGGGACAGACATCACAGATACGCAGTATTTT	CASSPGTDITDTQYF
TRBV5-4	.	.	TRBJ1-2	TGTGCCAGCAGCTTTAAGGAGGTTGTGAGGGATGGCTACACCTTC	CASSFKEVVRDGYTF
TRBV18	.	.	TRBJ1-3	TGTGCCAGCTCACCACTAGCTCTCCCGACCCGGGGAAACACCATATATTTT	CASSPLALPTRGNTIYF
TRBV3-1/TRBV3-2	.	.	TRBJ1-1	TGTGCCAGCAGCCAAGCAAGAACGCGGGGAAAAGCTTTCTTT	CASSQARTRGKAFF
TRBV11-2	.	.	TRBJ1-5	TGTGCCAGCAGCTTAGATATTGTGTGGCCCCAGCATTTT	CASSLDIVWPQHF
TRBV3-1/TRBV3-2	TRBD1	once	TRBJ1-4	TGTGCCAGCAGCCCGGGCCAGGGGGCGCATGAAAAACTGTTTTTT	CASSPGQGAHEKLFF
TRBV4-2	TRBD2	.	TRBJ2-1	TGTGCCAGCAGCCCGGGAGAGACAGCGGGGGGCCCCCTCTGGGTCGATGAGCAGTTCTTC	CASSPGETAGGPLWVDEQFF
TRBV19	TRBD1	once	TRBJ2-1	TGTGCCAGTAGTTTCTCACAGGGGAAAGAGCAGTTCTTC	CASSFSQGKEQFF
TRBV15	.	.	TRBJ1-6	TGTGCCACCAGCAGAGATATCGGAGGGATGAATTCACCCCTCCACTTT	CATSRDIGGMNSPLHF
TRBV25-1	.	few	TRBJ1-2	TGTGCCAGCAGTGAATCCCCGACAGATAACTATGGCTACACCTTC	CASSESPTDNYGYTF
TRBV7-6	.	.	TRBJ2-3	TGTGCCAGCAGCTTAGTGCGGGGGCGCACAGATACGCAGTATTTT	CASSLVRGRTDTQYF
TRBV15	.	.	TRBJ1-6	TGTGCCACCAGCAGAGAAGACATAAGGGGTTCACCCCTCCACTTT	CATSREDIRGSPLHF
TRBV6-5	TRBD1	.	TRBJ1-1	TGTGCCAGCAGTTTCCAGACAGGGGGGAACACTGAAGCTTTCTTT	CASSFQTGGNTEAFF
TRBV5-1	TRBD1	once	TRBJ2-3	TGCGCCAGCAAGACAGGGGAAGTCACAGATACGCAGTATTTT	CASKTGEVTDTQYF
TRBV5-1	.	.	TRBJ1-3	TGCGCCAGCAGCTTGGGACAGGGAAACACCATATATTTT	CASSLGQGNTIYF
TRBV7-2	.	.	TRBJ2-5	TGTGCCAGCAGCTACCACGGTGAGACCCAGTACTTC	CASSYHGETQYF
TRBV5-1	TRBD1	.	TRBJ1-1	TGCGCCAGCAGCTGGATGCCGGGACAGATGAACACTGAAGCTTTCTTT	CASSWMPGQMNTEAFF
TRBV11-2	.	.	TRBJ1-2	TGTGCCAGCAGCTCCCCTCGTGGCAGGTTCTATGGCTACACCTTC	CASSSPRGRFYGYTF
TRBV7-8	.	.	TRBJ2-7	TGTGCCAGCAGCCGCACGATAGGGGTTCGCGAGCAGTACTTC	CASSRTIGVREQYF